The entry below gives a single T cell receptor (beta chain) sequence along with its context. Its antigen is currently not known. Per-base qualities were not stored, and no clone one base away is much larger. The data originate from a study of immune evolution from preneoplasia to lung adenocarcinoma (dated by TCRdb to about 2021). Study-level background: No AAH lesions showed HLA loss of heterozygosity, compared with 7% of AIS, roughly 15% of MIA and 30% to 40% of ADC lesions. The study used immune gene expression, TCR sequencing and multiplex immunofluorescence to profile the immune contexture of lung adenocarcinoma precursors and invasive adenocarcinoma. Resected precursor lesions (AAH, AIS, MIA) and invasive adenocarcinomas were compared with paired morphologically normal lung tissue. The sample size depended on which specimens were available, not on a prior power calculation. The immune data were integrated with whole exome sequencing and methylation data obtained from the same cohort of nodules. In total, the cohort included 40 to 60 patients with pulmonary nodules, all of whom underwent surgical resection. TCR sequencing data were obtained from 55 or so patients. The study reported that 100 to 120 samples were used for TCR sequencing. Class I HLA alleles were inferred from exome data with POLYSOLVER, and allele-specific HLA loss was detected with LOHHLA. The paper's findings and limits, for the study overall: Clonality was highest in normal lung, while later-stage lesions appeared to have lower clonality but higher T cell density and diversity. All patients were from Japan and China, so applicability to Western populations was uncertain. The findings were based on association rather than direct causation, and larger cohorts with long-term follow-up and longitudinal biopsies were deemed needed. T cell clonality was highest in KRAS-mutant nodules compared with EGFR-mutant or double wild-type lesions. Top T cell clone frequencies were highest in normal lung and appeared to decrease progressively from AAH through AIS, MIA and invasive adenocarcinoma.

The patients had resection in Japan or China between about 2013 and 2017. Histologic diagnosis of each case was confirmed independently by two lung cancer pathologists on H&E slides. To enrich premalignant or tumor cells for nucleic acid extraction, macro-dissection was performed after pathologic assessment. DNA was isolated from FFPE tissue using the AllPrep DNA/RNA FFPE Kit. TCR beta CDR3 regions were sequenced from DNA using the immunoSEQ hsTCRbeta Kit. The original pipeline was this. TCR sequencing data were analysed with the ImmunoSEQ Analyzer. T cell clonality was defined as 1 minus Pielou's evenness, calculated on productive rearrangements. The inverse Simpson index, applied to productive templates, was used to measure T cell diversity. T cell density was defined as TCR beta template counts normalized to usable DNA, with usable DNA estimated by amplifying and sequencing housekeeping genes. Two-sided Kruskal-Wallis tests were used to compare TCR metrics across histologic stages. TCRdb carries this immuneACCESS record with in-frame sequences only. Its versions omit some clonotypes, under half of them owing to an unresolved V gene in the studies checked, with the rest unexplained. V, J and clone size are taken as reported in that table, and D and trimming were inferred from the DNA itself. The sample includes some 9,400 clones, with around four fifths observed a single time. Together, the top ten hold 2.9% of the sample.

This sequence was found in a person in their 70s with lung adenocarcinoma. The sample comprised FFPE lung adenocarcinoma in situ tissue. The sample's cell subset or site label, in plain terms: preinvasive adenocarcinoma in situ (AIS).

In nucleotides, the sequence is TGTGCCACTGGGACAGGGGCTATGTACGAGCAGTACTTC. This translates into CATGTGAMYEQYF. The chain is made from TRBV19 and TRBJ2-5, and 10 junction bases match TRBD1. The assigned J gene may be wrong: the sequence end matches TRBJ2-7 better. The CDR3 covers 13 residues, taking in both the cysteine and the phenylalanine. Just the 39-base CDR3 DNA is kept, in frame starting at base 1. From the germline V gene (reference sequence), CDR1 is LNHDA and CDR2 is SQIVND.